The rows below give T cell receptor beta chains drawn from one sample of a study of PD-L1 blockade in urothelial cancer. Here immunoSEQ multiplex PCR was the method, and the copy in TCRdb shows in-frame clones only, minus some. Of roughly 130,000 clones listed, roughly 80% are singletons. The material sequenced was PBMCs, taken around atezolizumab (anti-PD-L1) treatment. The receptors shown here come from a middle-aged man with urothelial cancer. Each CDR3 is given with its conserved first and last residue. D genes are given only for firm matches. Clone size is shown for a subset of rows, as once, few, many or a class of expanded clone.

d_call: NA; cdr3_length: 14; v_call: TRBV27; clone_size: NA; j_call: TRBJ2-7; cdr3_aa: CASSWLAASYEQYF; cdr3_nt: TGTGCCAGCAGTTGGTTAGCGGCCTCCTACGAGCAGTACTTC
d_call: NA; cdr3_length: 13; v_call: TRBV2; clone_size: NA; j_call: TRBJ2-5; cdr3_aa: CASVGIGGETQYF; cdr3_nt: TGTGCCAGCGTTGGGATCGGGGGAGAGACCCAGTACTTC
d_call: NA; cdr3_length: 13; v_call: TRBV7-9; clone_size: NA; j_call: TRBJ2-7; cdr3_aa: CASSPGGLVEQYF; cdr3_nt: TGTGCCAGCAGCCCTGGAGGGTTGGTCGAGCAGTACTTC
d_call: TRBD1; cdr3_length: 15; v_call: TRBV30; clone_size: NA; j_call: TRBJ1-1; cdr3_aa: CAWSVRGTGRTEAFF; cdr3_nt: TGTGCCTGGAGTGTACGTGGGACAGGGCGTACTGAAGCTTTCTTT
d_call: NA; cdr3_length: 14; v_call: TRBV27; clone_size: NA; j_call: TRBJ2-7; cdr3_aa: CASSFAGAAYEQYF; cdr3_nt: TGTGCCAGCAGTTTTGCGGGGGCGGCCTACGAGCAGTACTTC
d_call: NA; cdr3_length: 15; v_call: TRBV28; clone_size: NA; j_call: TRBJ1-5; cdr3_aa: CASSPGGHSNQPQHF; cdr3_nt: TGTGCCAGCAGTCCCGGGGGTCACAGCAATCAGCCCCAGCATTTT
d_call: NA; cdr3_length: 14; v_call: TRBV19; clone_size: NA; j_call: TRBJ1-6; cdr3_aa: CASSIRTENSPLHF; cdr3_nt: TGTGCCAGTAGTATAAGGACAGAGAATTCACCCCTCCACTTT
d_call: NA; cdr3_length: 14; v_call: TRBV6-5; clone_size: NA; j_call: TRBJ2-1; cdr3_aa: CASSSRGAYNEQFF; cdr3_nt: TGTGCCAGCAGTTCCAGGGGGGCCTACAATGAGCAGTTCTTC
d_call: NA; cdr3_length: 15; v_call: TRBV6-5; clone_size: once; j_call: TRBJ1-6; cdr3_aa: CASSYSDSRNSPLHF; cdr3_nt: TGTGCCAGCAGTTACTCGGACAGCCGCAATTCACCCCTCCACTTT
d_call: NA; cdr3_length: 13; v_call: TRBV5-6; clone_size: NA; j_call: TRBJ1-1; cdr3_aa: CASSLMDLPGAFF; cdr3_nt: TGTGCCAGCAGCTTGATGGACTTGCCGGGAGCTTTCTTT
d_call: TRBD1; cdr3_length: 13; v_call: TRBV27; clone_size: NA; j_call: TRBJ1-5; cdr3_aa: CASRQGVSQPQHF; cdr3_nt: TGTGCCTCTCGACAGGGGGTAAGTCAGCCCCAGCATTTT